The clone carrying this TCR beta chain has more than one count but fewer than ten. Its target is not known. A single record per CDR3 protein comes from TCRdb applying MiXCR to the 5' RACE reads. Among some 550,000 distinct CDR3 sequences, under 25% were seen once, and the ten largest hold roughly an eighth. V lost 6 bases and J 1 base, leaving 18 bases between the germline ends. The CDR3 totals 16 residues. CDR1 is MNHNS, CDR2 SASEGT, per germline. This sample is drawn from a study of T cells after yellow fever vaccination. For the study at large: Where fractions had low cell numbers, libraries were prepared from them with the SMART-Seq v4 Ultra Low Input RNA kit. Study-level points and caveats: Subsequent booster samples again held most clones from primary vaccination (96% CD4, roughly 90% CD8).

The TCR originated in a man aged 30 to 39 who received the YFV17D yellow fever vaccine. The specimen was PBMCs, collected 15 days after the yellow fever booster vaccination. V and J are TRBV6-1 and TRBJ1-1, with unresolved D. The CDR3 sequence is CASRVQVGGGNTEAFF. The CDR3 DNA follows: TGTGCCAGCAGAGTCCAGGTGGGAGGTGGGAACACTGAAGCTTTCTTT.